These 17 T cell receptor beta chains were sequenced from one sample in a study of blood T cells in healthy people across ages. PCR was performed a second time for about 6 to 12 cycles using a sample-barcoded 5' primer and a J-beta primer mix. TCRdb ran MiXCR on the 5' RACE reads and lists one entry per CDR3 protein. This table has about 730,000 distinct CDR3 sequences, roughly 45% appearing once. Sequences were obtained from blood. Receptor source: a woman aged 55-70 years in good health.

This chain joins TRBV7-9 and TRBJ2-5; 11 nucleotides align to TRBD2. The CDR3 is made up of 16 amino acids. J lost 4 bases, V lost 3 bases, and 7 bases had no gene match. Germline-derived CDR1 and CDR2 are SEHNR and FQNEAQ (reference sequence). As DNA, the CDR3 is TGTGCCAGCAGCTTGCTTAGCGGGGGGGCCGGAGAGACCCAGTACTTC. Encoded protein: CASSLLSGGAGETQYF.

The chain combines TRBV4-2 with TRBJ2-1, with 7 bases identical to TRBD2. Unmatched junction bases numbered 4, after V lost 2 bases and J lost 0 bases. Germline CDR1 LGHNA, CDR2 YNFKEQ. The CDR3 sequence is 16 residues long. The CDR3 reads CASSQFGGSSYNEQFF. The CDR3 DNA follows: TGTGCCAGCAGCCAATTCGGCGGGAGCTCCTACAATGAGCAGTTCTTC.

This clonotype was observed a handful of times. The chain links TRBV4-3 to TRBJ2-3, with 9 positions matching TRBD2. J gave up 3 bases and V 0 bases, and 1 base lay outside the gene matches. The CDR3 sequence is 15 residues long. Germline CDR1 reads LGHNA; CDR2 reads YSLEER. CDR3 loop: CASSQDGLATDTQYF. DNA of the CDR3: TGCGCCAGCAGCCAAGACGGACTAGCGACAGATACGCAGTATTTT.

This clonotype was counted a few times. This rearrangement joins TRBV12-3 or TRBV12-4 to TRBJ2-3; TRBD1 or TRBD2 may be the D gene (5 bases each). Trimming took off 1 base at V and 1 base at J, with 15 bases between the two ends. CDR3 length: 17 residues. The CDR3 region has the DNA TGTGCCAGCAGTTTAGGCCCGGGACGAGGCGGCACAGATACGCAGTATTTT. Translated: CASSLGPGRGGTDTQYF.

The chain links TRBV4-2 to TRBJ2-1; TRBD1 agrees at 7 bases. CDR3 size: 11 residues. Germline CDR1 reads LGHNA; CDR2 reads YNFKEQ. The ends lost 6 bases at V and 9 bases at J; junction bases unmatched: 2. CDR3 nucleotides: TGTGCCAGCAGGCAGGGGGTTGAGCAGTTCTTC. This codes for CASRQGVEQFF.

V and J are TRBV27 and TRBJ1-2; D is perhaps TRBD1 (6 bases). V was shortened by 2 bases and J by 5 bases, with 18 bases between the two germline ends. Germline values: CDR1 MNHEY, CDR2 SMNVEV (reference sequence). This CDR3 comprises 16 residues. The CDR3 bases are TGTGCCAGCAGTTTAGATAGGACAGCCCAAATTTATGGCTACACCTTC. It encodes CASSLDRTAQIYGYTF.

The chain joins TRBV28 to TRBJ2-7; D gene ambiguous. The CDR3 has 13 amino acids. Trimming shortened V by 2 bases and J by 5 bases, and 10 bases separated the two germline ends. Germline V gene sequence: CDR1 MDHEN, CDR2 SYDVKM. As DNA, the CDR3 is TGTGCCAGCAGTTTAAACGCTAATGACGAGCAGTACTTC. Translated: CASSLNANDEQYF. The full variable domain, its missing parts supplied by reference TRBV28 and TRBJ2-7, is DVKVTQSSRYLVKRTGEKVFLECVQDMDHENMFWYRQDPGLGLRLIYFSYDVKMKEKGDIPEGYSVSREKKERFSLILESASTNQTSMYLCASSLNANDEQYFGPGTRLTVT.

J is TRBJ2-5 and V is TRBV7-8, with 8 bases identical to TRBD2. The CDR3 contains 14 residues. Looked up from germline, CDR1 is SGHVS and CDR2 is FQNEAQ. V gave up 5 bases and J gave up 11 bases; unmatched junction bases: 13. Here the CDR3 DNA reads TGTGCCAGCAGCAAGGGGGAGCGGGAGACTGAGCAGTACTTC. Translating gives CASSKGERETEQYF.

In its sample, this clonotype was seen once. One end of the junction is discordant with germline, which a read error may explain. The chain couples TRBV6-4 to TRBJ2-1, with 7 nucleotides matching TRBD1. The CDR3 sequence is 11 residues long. Germline lookup yields CDR1 MRHNA and CDR2 SNTAGT. Here the CDR3 DNA reads TGTGTCAGCAGTGACAGGGATGAGCAGTTCTTC. This translates into CVSSDRDEQFF.

Worth noting for this clonotype: At one of its ends the junction is not consistent with the germline gene, which may arise from a read error. This chain links TRBV3-1 with TRBJ1-2; TRBD1 aligns across 9 bases. This CDR3 has 15 residues. Germline values: CDR1 LGHDT, CDR2 YNNKEL (reference sequence). CDR3: CAGSQEIDRGNGYTF. The CDR3, as DNA: TGTGCCGGCAGCCAAGAAATAGACAGGGGGAATGGCTACACCTTC.

Of note for this clonotype: A much larger clone differs by one base, so this may be a read error. The rearrangement joins TRBV7-3 to TRBJ2-3, with 7 bases identical to TRBD1. This CDR3 spans 13 amino acids. CDR1 is SGHTA and CDR2 is FQGTGA in the germline V gene. The V and J ends lost 10 bases and 1 base, in that order; junction bases with no gene match: 5. In nucleotides, the CDR3 is TGTGCCACTCCCGGGACAGGCACAGATACGCAGTATTTT. This sequence encodes CATPGTGTDTQYF.

The CDR3, as DNA: TGCGCCAGCAGCCCGAGGGAGACTAGAGGCTACGAGCAGTACTTC. Protein product: CASSPRETRGYEQYF. The chain uses TRBV4-1 and TRBJ2-7; TRBD2 is a possible D gene (6 bases). This CDR3 has 15 residues. Trimming took off 4 bases at V and 3 bases at J, with 16 bases between the two ends. Germline loops: CDR1 MGHRA, CDR2 YSYEKL.

The chain couples TRBV5-1 to TRBJ2-4; either TRBD1 or TRBD2 may fit D (7 bases each). The germline V and J ends were trimmed by 2 bases and 9 bases, with 27 bases remaining between them. Germline CDR1 is SGHRS and CDR2 is YFSETQ. CDR3 length equals 18 residues. The CDR3, as DNA: TGCGCCAGCAGCTTAGGGGGCCTCAACTGGCTAGGCGGGGGCATTCAGTACTTC. This gives the protein CASSLGGLNWLGGGIQYF.

This chain uses TRBV7-3 with TRBJ2-3; possible D gene TRBD2, 6 bases. The CDR3 totals 13 residues. The germline gives CDR1 SGHTA, CDR2 FQGTGA. Trimming shortened V by 4 bases and J by 4 bases, and 9 bases separated the two germline ends. The CDR3 DNA follows: TGTGCCAGCAGCTCCGGGGAGGCAGATACGCAGTATTTT. Translating it yields CASSSGEADTQYF.

CDR3 DNA: TGTGCCAGCAGTTACTCGGGACAGGCAACCTACGAGCAGTACTTC. It codes for CASSYSGQATYEQYF. V and J are TRBV6-6 and TRBJ2-7; the match to TRBD1 covers 8 bases. This CDR3 region has 15 residues. V dropped 0 bases and J dropped 2; count of bases not matched to a gene: 3. The germline gives CDR1 MNHNY, CDR2 SVGAGI (reference sequence).

DNA for the CDR3: TGCGCCAGCAGCTTGTGGGGACAGGGGAGGTTGGAGACCCAGTTCTTC. It codes for CASSLWGQGRLETQFF. This chain joins TRBV5-1 and TRBJ2-1; 10 bases fit TRBD1. Germline lookup yields CDR1 SGHRS and CDR2 YFSETQ. The V gene end was trimmed by 1 base and the J gene end by 13 bases; junction bases not matched to a gene: 14. This CDR3 is 16 amino acids long.

In regard to this clonotype: The conserved phenylalanine or tryptophan is not found at the CDR3 terminus, so this likely reflects a read error. The chain couples TRBV6-1 to TRBJ2-4; 7 bases match TRBD2. The J call could be wrong; TRBJ2-5 is a better fit for the DNA end. This CDR3 comprises 16 residues. Germline V gene lookup returns CDR1 MNHNS and CDR2 SASEGT. The CDR3 spells CASRDKSGKGRETQYS. CDR3 nucleotides: TGTGCCAGCAGGGACAAAAGCGGGAAGGGTAGGGAGACCCAGTACTCC.